The 21 T cell receptor beta chains below were found in one sample sequenced in a study of T cell responses to AZD1222 COVID-19 vaccine (dated by TCRdb to the early 2020s). The sample's time point, from its label and the paper: baseline before first vaccination. Explained via the paper, the treatment or condition label denotes: meningococcal conjugate vaccine given as trial control. Library construction relied on the immunoSEQ multiplex PCR assay. TCRdb provides this immuneACCESS table in a form limited to in-frame rearrangements. Some clones are lacking; in checked studies, under half of them reflect an unresolved V gene, and why the rest are absent is not known. The sample yields 83,000 or so clones; 85% to 90% were counted once. Approximately 4.5% of the sample goes to the ten largest clones. The sequencing here drew on peripheral blood, taken on day 0 of MenACWY control vaccination. Receptors originate from an adult in good health.

Details on this clone: An end of the junction differs from the germline gene, which may be a read error. V gene TRBV28 combines with J gene TRBJ1-6, with 7 bases identical to TRBD1. The CDR3 covers 13 residues. CDR1 MDHEN and CDR2 SYDVKM come from the germline V gene. CDR3 coding DNA: TGTGCCAGCAGGGGACAGATGTATTCCCCCCTCCACTTT. Its translation: CASRGQMYSPLHF.

This clone showed up just once. This chain uses TRBV5-5 with TRBJ2-2; D might be TRBD1 (6 bases). This CDR3 has 14 residues. Germline CDR1 reads SGHKS; CDR2 reads YYEKEE (reference sequence). The V gene lost 2 bases and the J gene lost 5 bases, with 10 bases spanning the gap. For the CDR3, the DNA is TGTGCCAGCAGCTTCCCTGACAGGACCGGGGAGCTGTTTTTT. Translation: CASSFPDRTGELFF.

This clone was picked up a small number of times. The rearrangement links TRBV2 to TRBJ2-5; 8 bases line up with TRBD1. The length of the CDR3 is 14 residues. Trimming removed 5 bases from V and 5 bases from J; junction bases left unmatched: 7. Germline V CDR1 and CDR2: SNHLY, FYNNEI. The chain's CDR3 is CASSRDRGGETQYF. The CDR3 nucleotides read TGTGCCAGCAGTCGTGACAGGGGTGGGGAGACCCAGTACTTC.

The J gene is TRBJ2-7, the V gene TRBV6-4; no clear D gene. V lost 6 bases and J lost 0, with 9 bases in between. Germline CDR1 MRHNA, CDR2 SNTAGT. This CDR3 is 13 amino acids long. Written as DNA, the CDR3 is TGTGCCAGCAGGTCGTATGACTCCTACGAGCAGTACTTC. Its protein product is CASRSYDSYEQYF.

The chain couples TRBV6-5 to TRBJ1-3; D gene uncertain. The germline V gene encodes CDR1 MNHEY and CDR2 SVGAGI. The CDR3 covers 14 residues. Trimming shortened V by 4 bases and J by 3 bases, and 10 bases separated the two germline ends. CDR3 loop: CASSFPQGGNTIYF. CDR3 bases: TGTGCCAGCAGTTTCCCCCAAGGTGGAAACACCATATATTTT.

The table lists this clone with a count of one. The V gene is TRBV30, the J gene TRBJ2-1, with D perhaps TRBD1 or TRBD2 (6 bases each). Germline loops: CDR1 GTSNPN, CDR2 SVGIG (reference sequence). This CDR3 region has 15 residues. The V gene lost 7 bases and the J gene lost 0 bases, with 16 bases spanning the gap. This CDR3 is CASDPGASSYNEQFF. In DNA, the CDR3 is TGTGCCTCCGACCCGGGGGCAAGCTCCTACAATGAGCAGTTCTTC.

V is TRBV6-5 and J is TRBJ2-7, with TRBD1 identical over 9 bases. The J segment lost 3 bases and the V segment lost 5 bases, leaving 8 bases of the junction unmatched. Per the germline V gene, CDR1 is MNHEY and CDR2 is SVGAGI. CDR3 size: 15 residues. CDR3 coding DNA: TGTGCCAGCAGTAACACAGGGGGCTTACTCTACGAGCAGTACTTC. It yields the protein CASSNTGGLLYEQYF.

V usage is TRBV7-2 and J usage is TRBJ1-2; TRBD1 aligns across 8 bases. The length of the CDR3 is 13 residues. The V gene's germline CDR1 is SGHTA and CDR2 FQGNSA. The J segment lost 5 bases and the V segment lost 6 bases, leaving 5 bases of the junction unmatched. The CDR3 DNA is TGTGCCAGCAGTCCAGGGGGCGGGTATGGCTACACCTTC. This encodes CASSPGGGYGYTF.

The genes are TRBV28 and TRBJ1-1; tentatively, D is TRBD1 (6 bases). CDR3 length equals 12 residues. Trimming took 3 bases from V and 10 from J, leaving 12 bases between them. The germline gives CDR1 MDHEN, CDR2 SYDVKM. The CDR3 sequence: CASSLGGQGAFF. CDR3 sequence (DNA): TGTGCCAGCAGTTTGGGGGGGCAAGGAGCTTTCTTT.

The table lists this clone with a count of one. This sequence joins TRBV5-1 and TRBJ2-2; D remains ambiguous. This CDR3 spans 13 amino acids. V was trimmed by 0 bases and J by 5 bases, leaving 5 bases between them. The germline V gene has CDR1 SGHRS and CDR2 YFSETQ. DNA of the CDR3: TGCGCCAGCAGCTTGGGCATGACCGGGGAGCTGTTTTTT. This gives the protein CASSLGMTGELFF.

The CDR3 sequence is CASSVESAQAPLHF. The DNA of the CDR3 is TGTGCCAGCAGCGTAGAATCGGCTCAGGCACCCCTCCACTTT. The chain has TRBV9 and TRBJ1-6; D unclear. Germline CDR1 SGDLS, CDR2 YYNGEE. The CDR3 is 14 amino acids. V lost 0 bases, J lost 11 bases, and 12 bases lay in between. Full variable domain (outside the CDR3, taken from reference TRBV9 and TRBJ1-6): DSGVTQTPKHLITATGQRVTLRCSPRSGDLSVYWYQQSLDQGLQFLIQYYNGEERAKGNILERFSAQQFPDLHSELNLSSLELGDSALYFCASSVESAQAPLHFGNGTRLTVT.

The rearrangement joins TRBV6-5 to TRBJ2-4; 7 nucleotides match TRBD1. V shed 8 bases and J 0 bases; nucleotides not matched to a gene: 7. Germline assignment: CDR1 MNHEY and CDR2 SVGAGI. The CDR3 is 15 amino acids. In nucleotides, the CDR3 is TGTGCCAGCGCCAGGACAGGCCTAGCCAAAAACATTCAGTACTTC. It translates to CASARTGLAKNIQYF.

The chain joins TRBV11-2 to TRBJ2-3, with D unclear. V was clipped by 5 bases and J by 0 bases, with 9 bases between them. Per germline, CDR1 SGHAT and CDR2 FQNNGV. This CDR3 comprises 14 residues. The CDR3 sequence: CASSPLWSTDTQYF. The CDR3 DNA reads as TGTGCCAGCAGCCCCCTTTGGAGCACAGATACGCAGTATTTT.

The rearrangement joins TRBV3-1 (or the pseudogene TRBV3-2) to TRBJ2-7; D gene ambiguous. Looked up from germline, CDR1 is LGHDT and CDR2 is YNNKEL (reference sequence). The CDR3 extends over 15 amino acids. V lost 0 bases to trimming and J lost 6 bases, with 15 bases between them. In DNA, the CDR3 is TGTGCCAGCAGCCAAGAAGCTAGACCGGGTCTCGAGCAGTACTTC. Protein: CASSQEARPGLEQYF.

The chain has TRBV15 and TRBJ2-1, with 7 bases matching TRBD2. Germline V gene sequence: CDR1 LNHNV, CDR2 YYDKDF (reference sequence). V trimming: 0 bases; J trimming: 1 base; junction bases outside the gene matches: 6. The CDR3 contains 17 residues. DNA of the CDR3: TGTGCCACCAGCAGAGATAGGCCAGCGGGGTCCTACAATGAGCAGTTCTTC. Protein: CATSRDRPAGSYNEQFF.

The rearrangement joins TRBV29-1 to TRBJ2-7; the D gene is possibly TRBD1 (6 bases). Trimming left V 5 bases short and J 5 bases short, with 16 bases between. The CDR3 spans 13 residues. From germline, CDR1 is SQVTM and CDR2 ANQGSEA. In nucleotides, the CDR3 is TGCAGCGTTAACCCACAGGGTTCCCACGAGCAGTACTTC. Protein: CSVNPQGSHEQYF.

The chain links TRBV30 to TRBJ2-2; 8 nucleotides agree with TRBD2. V was pared by 4 bases and J by 0 bases, with 1 base of the junction left unmatched. Germline lookup yields CDR1 GTSNPN and CDR2 SVGIG (reference sequence). This CDR3 comprises 14 residues. The CDR3 loop is CAWMGLANTGELFF. CDR3 DNA: TGTGCCTGGATGGGACTAGCGAACACCGGGGAGCTGTTTTTT.

This rearrangement joins TRBV14 to TRBJ2-7; 8 nucleotides line up with TRBD1. V was pared by 4 bases and J by 6 bases, with 11 bases of the junction left unmatched. In germline, CDR1 is SGHDN, CDR2 FVKESK. This CDR3 has 15 residues. The CDR3 sequence: CASSRSGTGSFEQYF. CDR3 coding DNA: TGTGCCAGCAGCCGTTCCGGGACAGGTTCTTTCGAGCAGTACTTC.

This clone was observed a few times. V usage is TRBV5-4 and J usage is TRBJ1-2, with D uncertain. Deletions cut 4 bases from V and 5 bases from J, with 9 bases between. The CDR3 runs to 12 residues. Germline CDR1 SGHNT, CDR2 YYREEE (reference sequence). The CDR3 reads CASSPAGYGYTF. The CDR3 DNA is TGTGCCAGCAGCCCAGCGGGTTATGGCTACACCTTC.

V gene TRBV18 combines with J gene TRBJ2-5, with D possibly matching TRBD2 (5 bases). The germline V gene encodes CDR1 KGHSH and CDR2 LQKENI. Trimming removed 2 bases from V and 5 bases from J, with 9 bases in between. The CDR3 is 13 amino acids. CDR3 DNA sequence: TGTGCCAGCTCACCAGCAGCGGACGAGACCCAGTACTTC. It codes for CASSPAADETQYF.

The chain is built from TRBV7-2 and TRBJ2-5; D is perhaps TRBD2 (6 bases). Germline assignment: CDR1 SGHTA and CDR2 FQGNSA. Deletions cut 3 bases from V and 4 bases from J, with 12 bases between. CDR3 length: 14 residues. CDR3 residues: CASSFRRTIETQYF. The CDR3 coding sequence is TGTGCCAGCAGCTTTAGAAGGACTATAGAGACCCAGTACTTC.